The 7 T cell receptor beta chains reported below all come from one sample, sequenced in a study of T cells in Graves' hyperthyroidism and ophthalmopathy. RNA transcripts provided the source from which TCR beta CDR3 regions were amplified. HTBI primers drove first-round RT-PCR of the TCR CDR3. TCRdb redid the calling of the multiplex PCR reads with MiXCR, one entry per CDR3 protein. The data hold some 500,000 distinct CDR3 sequences, with 13% to 15% observed a single time. The sample taken for sequencing was blood. All receptors come from a woman aged 18-29 years with Graves' hyperthyroidism.

In this sample, this clonotype turned up a few times. This chain uses TRBV5-1 with TRBJ2-7, with 9 nucleotides matching TRBD1. Germline CDR1 is SGHRS and CDR2 is YFSETQ. This CDR3 comprises 14 residues. V shed 3 bases and J 5 bases; nucleotides not matched to a gene: 6. The CDR3, as DNA: TGCGCCAGCAGCTCCGGGACAGGGAGGCACGAGCAGTACTTC. This codes for CASSSGTGRHEQYF.

Worth noting for this clonotype: The junction differs from germline at one of its ends, possibly a read error. The genes are TRBV5-5 and TRBJ2-7; weak D call: TRBD1 (7 bases). Germline-derived CDR1 and CDR2 are SGHKS and YYEKEE (reference sequence). This CDR3 has 14 amino acids. CDR3 coding DNA: TGTGCCAGCAGCTTGGGGAGGGGGCCCAACGAGCTGTACTTC. This codes for CASSLGRGPNELYF.

This clonotype was seen at least ten times. The genes are TRBV19 and TRBJ1-3; TRBD1 is a possible D gene (6 bases). The CDR3 contains 19 residues. With 3 bases removed from V and 2 bases from J, the gap between germline ends came to 23 bases. Germline V gene sequence: CDR1 LNHDA, CDR2 SQIVND (reference sequence). In DNA form, the CDR3 reads TGTGCCAGTAGTATGAGCGGCGGGGCCAGGGGTTTAACTGGAAACACCATATATTTT. Translated: CASSMSGGARGLTGNTIYF.

The table lists this clonotype with many counts. J is TRBJ2-3 and V is TRBV2; D call uncertain. The CDR3 extends over 13 amino acids. Trimming pared 4 bases from V and 4 bases from J, leaving 9 bases between. Germline V CDR1 and CDR2: SNHLY, FYNNEI. The CDR3 region is CASSVSGPDTQYF. The CDR3 nucleotides are TGTGCCAGCAGTGTGTCGGGTCCAGATACGCAGTATTTT.

This clonotype was counted a few times. The chain has TRBV6-1 and TRBJ2-1; 8 positions match TRBD2. The ends lost 5 bases at V and 5 bases at J; junction bases unmatched: 14. The germline gives CDR1 MNHNS, CDR2 SASEGT. The CDR3 has 17 residues. CDR3 nucleotide sequence: TGTGCCAGCAGTTATGGCGGGAGCGGGAGTCAGAACAATGAGCAGTTCTTC. It encodes CASSYGGSGSQNNEQFF.

V is TRBV6-1 and J is TRBJ1-4; D possibly corresponds to TRBD1 (6 bases). This CDR3 contains 16 residues. V was cut by 6 bases and J by 0 bases, with 14 bases left in between. In germline, CDR1 is MNHNS, CDR2 SASEGT. For the CDR3, the DNA is TGTGCCAGCAGATCTCAGGGGCTAACAACTAATGAAAAACTGTTTTTT. Its translation: CASRSQGLTTNEKLFF.

This clonotype was picked up many times. The chain has TRBV28 and TRBJ2-7, with D perhaps given as TRBD1 or TRBD2 (6 bases each). The CDR3 length is 12 residues. V was shortened by 8 bases and J by 2 bases, with 10 bases between the two germline ends. CDR1 MDHEN and CDR2 SYDVKM come from the germline V gene. CDR3 in DNA: TGTGCCAGCTCGGAGGGGGCCTACGAGCAGTACTTC. Translation gives CASSEGAYEQYF.